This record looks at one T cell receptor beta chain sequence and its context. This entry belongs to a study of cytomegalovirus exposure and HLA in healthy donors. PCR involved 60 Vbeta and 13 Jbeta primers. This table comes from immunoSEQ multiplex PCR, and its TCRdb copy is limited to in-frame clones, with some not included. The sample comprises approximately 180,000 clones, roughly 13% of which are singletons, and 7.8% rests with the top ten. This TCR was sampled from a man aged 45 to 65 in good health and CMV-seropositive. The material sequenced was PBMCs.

The CDR3 coding sequence is TGTGCCAGCAGCTTGCCGACAGGGGGCTTGAACACTGAAGCTTTCTTT. This gives the protein CASSLPTGGLNTEAFF. The V and J genes are TRBV5-4 and TRBJ1-1, with 10 nucleotides matching TRBD1. The CDR3 spans 16 residues. Germline CDR1 is SGHNT and CDR2 is YYREEE (reference sequence). V lost 1 base to trimming and J lost 0 bases; unmatched junction nucleotides: 3.